The clone carrying this T cell receptor beta chain was recorded many times. Its specificity is not known. Stated time point: newly diagnosed GD, antithyroid drugs for less than 3 months. PBMC RNA was the source of the TCR library. Staff drew about 10 milliliters of peripheral blood into EDTA tubes. The CDR3 consists of 14 residues. J gave up 7 bases and V 5 bases, and 10 bases lay outside the gene matches. The sample belongs to a study of regulatory T cells in long-lasting Graves disease. Arm-PCR of CDR3 regions with iRepertoire HTBI primers generated TCR beta libraries. The authors' processing: The study identified about 60 TRBV and around 15 TRBJ segments across samples. TCRdb analysed the multiplex PCR reads with MiXCR anew, one entry per CDR3 protein. The authors' filters were not applied to this entry. The sample has 420,000 or so distinct CDR3 sequences; about 16% are singletons. Study-wide results and limits: The number of shared public clonotypes was higher in persistent patients (approximately 3,000) than new patients (roughly 970).

The same data also went into a second study, on T cells in Graves' hyperthyroidism and ophthalmopathy. Per that study: For the diagnoses, clinical symptoms, serum thyroxine and TRAb, thyroid ultrasound and orbital computed tomography were used.

The TCR originated in a woman aged 18-30 years with Graves disease. This rearrangement joins TRBV12-3 or TRBV12-4 to TRBJ2-7; the match to TRBD1 covers 8 bases. The starting material was peripheral blood mononuclear cells (PBMCs), obtained at new diagnosis, from a patient treated with antithyroid drugs. Here the CDR3 DNA reads TGTGCCAGCAGTCAATCAGGGGGCGCGGAGGAGCAGTACTTC. This encodes CASSQSGGAEEQYF.